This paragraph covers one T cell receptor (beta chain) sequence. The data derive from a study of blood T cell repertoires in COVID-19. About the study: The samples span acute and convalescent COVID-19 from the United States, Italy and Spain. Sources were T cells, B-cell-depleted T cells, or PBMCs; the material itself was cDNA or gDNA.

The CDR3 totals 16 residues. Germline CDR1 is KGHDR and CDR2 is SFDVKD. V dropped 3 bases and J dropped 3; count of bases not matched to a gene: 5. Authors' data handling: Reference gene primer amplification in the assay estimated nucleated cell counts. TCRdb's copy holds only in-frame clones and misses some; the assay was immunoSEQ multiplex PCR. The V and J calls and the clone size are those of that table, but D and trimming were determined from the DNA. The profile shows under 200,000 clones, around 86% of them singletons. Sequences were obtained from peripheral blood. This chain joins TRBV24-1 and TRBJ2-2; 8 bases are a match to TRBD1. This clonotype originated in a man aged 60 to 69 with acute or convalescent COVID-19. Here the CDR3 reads CATSDAQGGYTGELFF. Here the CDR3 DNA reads TGTGCCACCAGTGATGCACAGGGGGGTTACACCGGGGAGCTGTTTTTT.